One and the same sample provided the 18 T cell receptor beta chains below, sequenced in a study of T cells after yellow fever vaccination. TCRdb fed the 5' RACE reads into MiXCR, producing one record per CDR3 protein. The table has 450,000 to 550,000 distinct CDR3 sequences, about 19% seen once. Sequencing was performed on PBMCs, taken 15 days after the yellow fever booster vaccination. The receptors derive from a man in his thirties or forties who received the YFV17D yellow fever vaccine.

The chain's CDR3 is CASSMASSYYHEQYF. CDR3 in DNA: TGTGCCAGTAGTATGGCTTCCAGCTACTACCACGAGCAGTACTTC. The rearrangement joins TRBV19 to TRBJ2-7; no clear D. Looked up from germline, CDR1 is LNHDA and CDR2 is SQIVND (reference sequence). V lost 3 bases, J lost 5 bases, and 17 bases lay in between. This CDR3 contains 15 residues.

The rearrangement links TRBV6-2 or TRBV6-3 to TRBJ2-1; 12 positions agree with TRBD2. Germline values: CDR1 MNHEY, CDR2 SVGEGT. The CDR3 covers 14 residues. With V trimmed by 7 bases and J by 8 bases, 6 bases remained unmatched. The CDR3 loop is CASTLAGGPYEQFF. In nucleotides, the CDR3 is TGTGCCAGCACGCTAGCGGGAGGGCCTTATGAGCAGTTCTTC.

The gene calls are TRBV5-1 and TRBJ2-7, with a tentative D call TRBD1 (5 bases). The CDR3 extends over 13 amino acids. Trimming stripped 2 bases from V and 0 bases from J, with 6 bases between. Germline V gives CDR1 SGHRS, CDR2 YFSETQ. The CDR3 protein is CASSLQVSYEQYF. DNA of the CDR3: TGCGCCAGCAGCTTACAGGTCTCCTACGAGCAGTACTTC.

There are a few counts of this clonotype. The chain is built from TRBV29-1 and TRBJ2-5; D unclear. There are 13 residues in the CDR3. From germline, CDR1 is SQVTM and CDR2 ANQGSEA. Trimming stripped 2 bases from V and 7 bases from J, with 14 bases between. This CDR3 is CSVENWQLRTQYF. The DNA for the CDR3 is TGCAGCGTTGAAAATTGGCAGCTCCGGACCCAGTACTTC.

CDR3 nucleotides: TGTGCCAGCTCACCCAGAGGGGATGTCACTGAAGCTTTCTTT. The encoded protein is CASSPRGDVTEAFF. The chain joins TRBV18 to TRBJ1-1; possibly TRBD1 for D (5 bases). The ends were cut back, 3 bases at V and 4 bases at J, with 12 bases in the middle. This CDR3 is built from 14 residues. Germline CDR1 KGHSH, CDR2 LQKENI.

This clonotype was detected only once. The rearrangement uses TRBV7-9 and TRBJ2-7, with 9 bases matching TRBD1. There are 15 residues in the CDR3. V lost 5 bases, J lost 6 bases, and 11 bases stayed unmatched. Germline CDR1 is SEHNR and CDR2 is FQNEAQ (reference sequence). The CDR3 bases are TGTGCCAGCAGCCTATCCGGGACAGGGACGGTCGAGCAGTACTTC. Translated, it gives CASSLSGTGTVEQYF.

The chain couples TRBV7-2 to TRBJ1-5; unclear D gene. Germline values: CDR1 SGHTA, CDR2 FQGNSA. Trimming removed 5 bases from V and 5 bases from J, with 13 bases in between. The CDR3 extends over 14 amino acids. The DNA for the CDR3 is TGTGCCAGCAGCAGTGGGGAGTTCGATCAGCCCCAGCATTTT. This gives the protein CASSSGEFDQPQHF.

This clonotype was recorded a few times. This chain uses TRBV20-1 with TRBJ1-6; weak D call: TRBD1 (5 bases). Per germline, CDR1 DFQATT and CDR2 SNEGSKA (reference sequence). The CDR3 is 14 amino acids. The V and J ends lost 5 bases and 8 bases respectively, with 16 bases between them. The CDR3, as DNA: TGCAGTGCTCAGGACATAGCCCTGGATTCACCCCTCCACTTT. This translates into CSAQDIALDSPLHF.

This clonotype was counted a few times. CDR3 in DNA: TGTGCCAGCAGCCAAGGACTAGCCCACAATGAGCAGTTCTTC. Protein sequence: CASSQGLAHNEQFF. This sequence joins TRBV3-1 and TRBJ2-1; 7 bases are a match to TRBD2. CDR3 length: 14 residues. Germline V gives CDR1 LGHDT, CDR2 YNNKEL (reference sequence). Unmatched junction bases numbered 2, after V lost 1 base and J lost 5 bases.

The V call is TRBV7-2, the J call TRBJ2-3; TRBD2 matches at 13 bases. The CDR3 spans 14 residues. CDR1 and CDR2 from the germline V gene are SGHTA and FQGNSA. The junction had 6 bases not matched to a gene; V was cut back by 6 bases and J by 9 bases. CDR3 coding DNA: TGTGCCAGCAGAGACGGACTAGCGGGAGCAACGCAGTATTTT. It yields the protein CASRDGLAGATQYF.

The chain combines TRBV7-2 with TRBJ2-7, with D perhaps matching TRBD1 or TRBD2 (5 bases each). The CDR3 loop spans 15 amino acids. Trimming shortened V by 5 bases and J by 6 bases, and 20 bases separated the two germline ends. CDR1 is SGHTA and CDR2 is FQGNSA in the germline V gene. The DNA of the CDR3 is TGTGCCAGCAGCCCGCCGAACGGGACCCCATCCGAGCAGTACTTC. It codes for CASSPPNGTPSEQYF.

In this sample, this clonotype turned up a few times. The rearrangement uses TRBV6-2 or TRBV6-3 and TRBJ2-7; D possibly corresponds to TRBD2 (6 bases). The CDR3 length is 16 residues. Trimming stripped 6 bases from V and 3 bases from J, with 21 bases between. The germline V gene has CDR1 MNHEY and CDR2 SVGEGT. The CDR3 DNA follows: TGTGCCAGCAGCCAAACTCCCCTTGCGGGGCACTACGAGCAGTACTTC. It translates to CASSQTPLAGHYEQYF.

CDR3 DNA: TGCAGTGCTAGAACGGCAGGGGGAAACACCATATATTTT. It codes for CSARTAGGNTIYF. The chain combines TRBV20-1 with TRBJ1-3; possible D gene TRBD1, 5 bases. The CDR3 is 13 amino acids. The germline gives CDR1 DFQATT, CDR2 SNEGSKA (reference sequence). V lost 2 bases, J lost 4 bases, and 9 bases lay in between.

The sample holds a few counts of this clonotype. V usage is TRBV12-3 or TRBV12-4 and J usage is TRBJ2-5; 9 positions match TRBD2. This CDR3 has 15 amino acids. After removal of 5 bases from V and 2 bases from J, the junction contained 6 bases not matched to a gene. The CDR3 sequence: CASSTKTSGQETQYF. DNA for the CDR3: TGTGCCAGCAGTACAAAGACTAGCGGTCAAGAGACCCAGTACTTC.

The V gene is TRBV5-1, the J gene TRBJ2-1; the match to TRBD2 covers 9 bases. Germline V lookup: CDR1 SGHRS, CDR2 YFSETQ. Losses at the gene ends were 1 base for V and 3 bases for J; bases not matched to a gene: 11. The CDR3 extends over 18 amino acids. The chain's CDR3 is CASSLLSGSGGNYNEQFF. Written as DNA, the CDR3 is TGCGCCAGCAGCTTGTTATCTGGAAGCGGGGGGAACTACAATGAGCAGTTCTTC.

The chain recombines TRBV5-1 with TRBJ2-1, with D perhaps matching TRBD2 (5 bases). V was cut by 0 bases and J by 8 bases, with 12 bases left in between. The CDR3 loop spans 14 amino acids. The germline gives CDR1 SGHRS, CDR2 YFSETQ. The CDR3 spells CASSLGGREHEQFF. In DNA, the CDR3 is TGCGCCAGCAGCTTGGGTGGAAGGGAGCATGAGCAGTTCTTC.

The sample holds a few counts of this clonotype. The chain uses TRBV12-3 or TRBV12-4 and TRBJ2-1; 11 bases fit TRBD2. This CDR3 is 16 amino acids long. The J segment lost 7 bases and the V segment lost 5 bases, leaving 10 bases of the junction unmatched. The CDR3 loop is CASSTLRASGRNEQFF. CDR3 coding DNA: TGTGCCAGCAGTACTCTTAGGGCTAGCGGGAGGAATGAGCAGTTCTTC.

This clonotype was counted between two and nine times. This chain links TRBV6-1 with TRBJ2-7; 8 bases are shared with TRBD1. V shed 6 bases and J 4 bases; nucleotides not matched to a gene: 5. Germline values: CDR1 MNHNS, CDR2 SASEGT. This CDR3 comprises 13 residues. This CDR3 is CASRRDRLYEQYF. Written as DNA, the CDR3 is TGTGCCAGCAGACGGGACAGGTTGTACGAGCAGTACTTC.